The sequence of this T cell receptor beta chain was determined in a study of blood T cells in healthy people across ages. For the second PCR, which ran for about 6 to 11 cycles, a sample-barcoded 5' primer and a J-beta primer mix were used. TCRdb used MiXCR to reprocess the 5' RACE reads, holding one entry per CDR3 protein. Altogether roughly 570,000 distinct CDR3 sequences are present, 25% to 30% being singletons, with the ten largest covering 18%. This CDR3 region has 14 residues. V lost 2 bases, J lost 1 base, and 8 bases lay in between. This clonotype has more than one count but fewer than ten. Its cognate antigen is unknown. Study findings and constraints: It was held that the diversity estimates obtained from one million T cells were underestimates.

This chain connects TRBV12-3 or TRBV12-4 to TRBJ1-1; no clear D. The sequencing sample was made of blood. The TCR originated in a woman aged 70 to 79 in good health. The CDR3 region has the DNA TGTGCCAGCAGTTTACAAAAGGGGAACACTGAAGCTTTCTTT. Its protein product is CASSLQKGNTEAFF.